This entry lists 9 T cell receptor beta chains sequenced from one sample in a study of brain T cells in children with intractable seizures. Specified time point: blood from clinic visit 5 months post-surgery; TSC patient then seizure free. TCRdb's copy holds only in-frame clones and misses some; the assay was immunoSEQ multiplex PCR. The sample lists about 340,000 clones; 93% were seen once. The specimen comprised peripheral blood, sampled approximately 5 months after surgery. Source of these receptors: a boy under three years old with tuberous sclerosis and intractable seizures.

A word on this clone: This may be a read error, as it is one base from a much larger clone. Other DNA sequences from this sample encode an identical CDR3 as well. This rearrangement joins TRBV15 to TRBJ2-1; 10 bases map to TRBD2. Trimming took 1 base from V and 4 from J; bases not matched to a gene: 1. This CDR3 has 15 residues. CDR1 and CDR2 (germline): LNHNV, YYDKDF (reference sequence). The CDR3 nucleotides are TGTGCCACCAGCAGAGGGACTAGCGGTTACAATGAGCAGTTCTTC. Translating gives CATSRGTSGYNEQFF.

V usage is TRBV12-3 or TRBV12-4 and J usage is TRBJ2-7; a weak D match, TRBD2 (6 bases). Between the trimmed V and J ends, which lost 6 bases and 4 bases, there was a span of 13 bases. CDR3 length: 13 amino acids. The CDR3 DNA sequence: TGTGCCAGCAGCGGGAGCTCGATTTACGAGCAGTACTTC. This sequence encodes CASSGSSIYEQYF.

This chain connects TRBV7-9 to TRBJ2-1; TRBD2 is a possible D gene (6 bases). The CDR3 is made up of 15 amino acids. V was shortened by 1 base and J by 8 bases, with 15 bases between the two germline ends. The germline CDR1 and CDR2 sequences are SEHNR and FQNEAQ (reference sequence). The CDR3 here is CASSLGLGGWDEQFF. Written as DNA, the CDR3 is TGTGCCAGCAGCTTAGGACTAGGTGGTTGGGATGAGCAGTTCTTC.

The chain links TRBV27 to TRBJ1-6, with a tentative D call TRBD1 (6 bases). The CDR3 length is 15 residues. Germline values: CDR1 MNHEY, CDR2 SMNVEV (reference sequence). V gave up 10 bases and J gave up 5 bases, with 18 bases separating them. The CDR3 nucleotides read TGTGCCACTACATTACAGGGTGTCGATAATTCACCCCTCCACTTT. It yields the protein CATTLQGVDNSPLHF.

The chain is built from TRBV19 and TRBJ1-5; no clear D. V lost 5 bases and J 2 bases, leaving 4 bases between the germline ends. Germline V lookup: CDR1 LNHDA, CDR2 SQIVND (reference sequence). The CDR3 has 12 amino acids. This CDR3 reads CASSQGNQPQHF. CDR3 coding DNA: TGTGCCAGTAGTCAGGGCAATCAGCCCCAGCATTTT.

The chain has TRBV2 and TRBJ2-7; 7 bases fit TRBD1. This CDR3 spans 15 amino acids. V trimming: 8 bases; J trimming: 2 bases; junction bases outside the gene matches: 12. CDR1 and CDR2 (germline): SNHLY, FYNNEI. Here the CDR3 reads CASVGPGTVAYEQYF. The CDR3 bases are TGTGCCAGCGTAGGGCCCGGGACAGTAGCCTACGAGCAGTACTTC.

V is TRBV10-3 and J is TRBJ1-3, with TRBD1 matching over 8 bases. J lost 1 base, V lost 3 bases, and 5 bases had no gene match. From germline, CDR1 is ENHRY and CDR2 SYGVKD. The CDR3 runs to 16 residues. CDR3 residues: CAISERRGQSGNTIYF. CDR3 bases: TGTGCCATCAGTGAACGCAGGGGGCAATCTGGAAACACCATATATTTT.

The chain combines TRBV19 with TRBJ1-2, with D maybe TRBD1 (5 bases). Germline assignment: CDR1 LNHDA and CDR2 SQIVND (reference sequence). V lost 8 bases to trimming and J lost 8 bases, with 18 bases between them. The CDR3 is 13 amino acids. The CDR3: CASGQGNVGGYTF. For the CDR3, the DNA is TGTGCCAGTGGGCAGGGCAACGTGGGGGGCTACACCTTC. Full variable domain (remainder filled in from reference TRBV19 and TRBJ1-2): DGGITQSPKYLFRKEGQNVTLSCEQNLNHDAMYWYRQDPGQGLRLIYYSQIVNDFQKGDIAEGYSVSREKKESFPLTVTSAQKNPTAFYLCASGQGNVGGYTFGSGTRLTVV.

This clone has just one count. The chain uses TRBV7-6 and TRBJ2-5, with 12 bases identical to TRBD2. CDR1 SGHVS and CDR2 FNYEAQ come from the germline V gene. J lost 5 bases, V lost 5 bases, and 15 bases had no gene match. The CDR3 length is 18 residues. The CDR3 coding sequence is TGTGCCAGCAGCCCCGAGGTAGTGACTAGCGGGAGCGGGGAGACCCAGTACTTC. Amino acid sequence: CASSPEVVTSGSGETQYF.